This TCR beta chain was identified in a study of T cell changes during pregnancy in multiple sclerosis. Trimming took 2 bases from V and 7 from J; bases not matched to a gene: 7. Germline V gene lookup returns CDR1 MNHNS and CDR2 SASEGT. The CDR3 has 15 residues. Some clones are missing from TCRdb's copy, which holds only in-frame ones; the method was immunoSEQ multiplex PCR. The sample yields about 49,000 clones, around 89% seen once. The sample here was peripheral blood, taken after pregnancy. The clonotype was recovered from a female donor in good health, enrolled as a control in a pregnancy study. The chain has TRBV6-1 and TRBJ1-4; 7 nucleotides match TRBD1. CDR3: CASSEMRGPGEKLFF. DNA of the CDR3: TGTGCCAGCAGTGAAATGAGGGGGCCGGGTGAAAAACTGTTTTTT.